These 22 T cell receptor beta chains share one sample of origin, sequenced in a study of blood T cells in healthy people across ages. A sample-barcoded 5' primer and a J-beta primer mix were used in a second PCR of roughly 7 to 12 cycles. MiXCR, applied by TCRdb to the 5' RACE reads, yields one record per CDR3 protein. In the table there are roughly 1.6 million distinct CDR3 sequences, 30% to 35% of which are singletons. The sample taken for sequencing was blood. The receptors here all came from a woman aged 25-40 years in good health.

This clonotype has a handful of counts. The chain employs TRBV29-1 and TRBJ2-7; 11 bases map to TRBD1. This CDR3 is built from 14 residues. After removal of 6 bases from V and 5 bases from J, the junction contained 9 bases not matched to a gene. In germline, CDR1 is SQVTM, CDR2 ANQGSEA. CDR3 DNA: TGCAGCGTCATCCCCTGGACAGGGGGCAACGAGCAGTACTTC. Its translation is CSVIPWTGGNEQYF.

This clonotype was seen a handful of times. The chain employs TRBV3-1 and TRBJ2-7; D is perhaps TRBD2 (5 bases). CDR3 length equals 14 residues. V gave up 1 base and J gave up 7 bases, with 14 bases separating them. Germline CDR1 LGHDT, CDR2 YNNKEL (reference sequence). In nucleotides, the CDR3 is TGTGCCAGCAGCCAAGTAGCGACCCCAGTTGAGCAGTACTTC. Amino acids: CASSQVATPVEQYF.

This clonotype was detected many times. The V gene is TRBV18, the J gene TRBJ2-3, with a weak D call TRBD1 (5 bases). V lost 8 bases, J lost 2 bases, and 14 bases lay in between. This CDR3 is built from 14 residues. Germline V lookup: CDR1 KGHSH, CDR2 LQKENI. CDR3 coding DNA: TGTGCCAGCCGAGCATTCAGGGACACAGATACGCAGTATTTT. It yields the protein CASRAFRDTDTQYF.

The CDR3 is CASSRTGPNEKLFF. The CDR3 nucleotides read TGTGCCAGCAGCCGGACAGGCCCTAATGAAAAACTGTTTTTT. The chain links TRBV16 to TRBJ1-4; 7 bases match TRBD1. Germline lookup yields CDR1 KGHSY and CDR2 FQNENV. J was trimmed by 3 bases and V by 4 bases; bases with no gene match: 2. There are 14 residues in the CDR3.

This clonotype has just one count. V gene TRBV6-6 combines with J gene TRBJ2-2; D is perhaps TRBD2 (5 bases). Trimming took off 0 bases at V and 6 bases at J, with 11 bases between the two ends. Germline V gene lookup returns CDR1 MNHNY and CDR2 SVGAGI (reference sequence). The CDR3 loop spans 15 amino acids. CDR3 in DNA: TGTGCCAGCAGTTACTCGGACTTTACACCCGGGGAGCTGTTTTTT. Protein product: CASSYSDFTPGELFF.

This clonotype was seen many times. V and J are TRBV15 and TRBJ2-1; D is perhaps TRBD1 (5 bases). This CDR3 comprises 15 residues. CDR1 is LNHNV, CDR2 YYDKDF, per germline (reference sequence). Trimming removed 1 base from V and 0 bases from J, with 7 bases in between. This chain's CDR3 is CATSRVGVSYNEQFF. The CDR3 DNA is TGTGCCACCAGCAGAGTAGGGGTCTCCTACAATGAGCAGTTCTTC.

There are a few counts of this clonotype. This chain links TRBV15 with TRBJ2-1; 9 bases fit TRBD2. V gave up 1 base and J gave up 4 bases; unmatched junction bases: 5. Germline CDR1 and CDR2: LNHNV and YYDKDF (reference sequence). This CDR3 region has 16 residues. The CDR3, as DNA: TGTGCCACCAGCAGAGGTCTAGCGGGGCCTTACAATGAGCAGTTCTTC. Its translation: CATSRGLAGPYNEQFF. The full variable domain, with the rest looked up from reference TRBV15 and TRBJ2-1, is DAMVIQNPRYQVTQFGKPVTLSCSQTLNHNVMYWYQQKSSQAPKLLFHYYDKDFNNEADTPDNFQSRRPNTSFCFLDIRSPGLGDTAMYLCATSRGLAGPYNEQFFGPGTRLTVL.

This chain connects TRBV6-5 to TRBJ2-5; 10 bases are shared with TRBD1. Germline V gene data show CDR1 as MNHEY and CDR2 as SVGAGI. The CDR3 extends over 15 amino acids. The ends lost 1 base at V and 5 bases at J; junction bases unmatched: 4. CDR3 bases: TGTGCCAGCAGTTACTGGGACAGGGGACGGGAGACCCAGTACTTC. Its translation is CASSYWDRGRETQYF.

This clonotype was recorded once. A junction boundary mismatches the germline segment, possibly from a read error. The chain couples TRBV20-1 to TRBJ2-1, with 11 bases matching TRBD2. The length of the CDR3 is 12 residues. The germline gives CDR1 DFQATT, CDR2 SNEGSKA (reference sequence). The CDR3 nucleotides are TGCAGTGCTACGGGACTAGCGGCTGAGCGGTTCTTC. Translated, it gives CSATGLAAERFF.

This clonotype has at least ten counts. This chain links TRBV5-1 with TRBJ2-3; TRBD2 matches at 10 bases. The CDR3 contains 15 residues. From germline, CDR1 is SGHRS and CDR2 YFSETQ. Trimming at V came to 4 bases and at J to 2 bases, leaving 4 bases not matched to a gene. CDR3 sequence (DNA): TGCGCCAGCAGCCGGACTAGCGGCCCCACAGATACGCAGTATTTT. This sequence encodes CASSRTSGPTDTQYF.

This clonotype turned up a few times. The rearrangement joins TRBV5-1 to TRBJ2-3; 8 nucleotides line up with TRBD1. V dropped 4 bases and J dropped 2; count of bases not matched to a gene: 6. Germline values: CDR1 SGHRS, CDR2 YFSETQ. The CDR3 extends over 15 amino acids. CDR3 sequence reads: CASSGGQGSTDTQYF. DNA of the CDR3: TGCGCCAGCAGCGGCGGACAGGGTTCCACAGATACGCAGTATTTT.

The V and J genes are TRBV28 and TRBJ2-3; tentatively, D is TRBD2 (6 bases). The CDR3 covers 16 residues. Germline V gene lookup returns CDR1 MDHEN and CDR2 SYDVKM. Trimming took 4 bases from V and 3 from J, leaving 17 bases between them. This CDR3 is CASSSPGTGATDTQYF. CDR3 bases: TGTGCCAGCAGTTCCCCCGGCACGGGAGCGACAGATACGCAGTATTTT.

The chain combines TRBV3-1 with TRBJ1-2, with a weak D call TRBD1 (6 bases). Germline V CDR1 and CDR2: LGHDT, YNNKEL (reference sequence). Trimming removed 0 bases at V and 3 bases at J, with 14 bases between. The CDR3 is 16 amino acids. CDR3 residues: CASSQELRGYDYGYTF. The CDR3 DNA reads as TGTGCCAGCAGCCAAGAATTAAGGGGGTACGACTATGGCTACACCTTC.

This rearrangement joins TRBV12-3 or TRBV12-4 to TRBJ1-6; D is uncertain. Trimming took 5 bases from V and 0 from J, leaving 11 bases between them. This CDR3 has 16 amino acids. CDR3 amino acids: CASSPVQSSYNSPLHF. The CDR3 DNA sequence: TGTGCCAGCAGTCCAGTCCAGAGCTCCTATAATTCACCCCTCCACTTT.

In its sample, this clonotype was seen a few times. The V and J genes are TRBV28 and TRBJ2-7; TRBD2 aligns across 10 bases. Per the germline V gene, CDR1 is MDHEN and CDR2 is SYDVKM. The CDR3 loop spans 18 amino acids. The junction had 11 bases not matched to a gene; V was cut back by 3 bases and J by 0 bases. CDR3 DNA sequence: TGTGCCAGCAGTTTCGGGAGACCGGGACTAGCGCACTCCTACGAGCAGTACTTC. This sequence encodes CASSFGRPGLAHSYEQYF.

V usage is TRBV7-2 and J usage is TRBJ1-2; 7 nucleotides match TRBD1. The CDR3 is 16 amino acids. J gave up 0 bases and V 7 bases, and 11 bases lay outside the gene matches. From germline, CDR1 is SGHTA and CDR2 FQGNSA. CDR3 in DNA: TGTGCCAGCACTAGACAGGGCTACTTGGCTAACTATGGCTACACCTTC. This gives the protein CASTRQGYLANYGYTF.

This clonotype was detected only a few times. The rearrangement links TRBV4-1 to TRBJ1-2; D is possibly TRBD1 (5 bases). The CDR3 spans 15 residues. The germline gives CDR1 MGHRA, CDR2 YSYEKL. V lost 4 bases to trimming and J lost 0 bases, with 12 bases between them. In DNA, the CDR3 is TGCGCCAGCAGCCCAGACAGTAACTCTAACTATGGCTACACCTTC. Protein sequence: CASSPDSNSNYGYTF.

The chain uses TRBV4-1 and TRBJ2-2; D is uncertain. This CDR3 contains 13 residues. V lost 3 bases to trimming and J lost 5 bases, with 7 bases between them. Germline V lookup: CDR1 MGHRA, CDR2 YSYEKL. In nucleotides, the CDR3 is TGCGCCAGCAGCCAGATCAGGACCGGGGAGCTGTTTTTT. Translated: CASSQIRTGELFF.

In this sample, this clonotype turned up a few times. The CDR3 coding sequence is TGTGCCAGCAGCTTTAGGACCGGAGCCTCCTACGAGCAGTACTTC. Protein sequence: CASSFRTGASYEQYF. This chain links TRBV7-8 with TRBJ2-7; D is unclear. Per the germline V gene, CDR1 is SGHVS and CDR2 is FQNEAQ. The CDR3 is 15 residues long. V lost 3 bases, J lost 0 bases, and 12 bases lay in between. The whole variable domain, remainder taken from reference TRBV7-8 and TRBJ2-7, is GAGVSQSPRYKVAKRGQDVALRCDPISGHVSLFWYQQALGQGPEFLTYFQNEAQLDKSGLPSDRFFAERPEGSVSTLKIQRTQQEDSAVYLCASSFRTGASYEQYFGPGTRLTVT.

V usage is TRBV2 and J usage is TRBJ2-5; 7 bases match TRBD1. Germline loops: CDR1 SNHLY, CDR2 FYNNEI. The CDR3 length is 14 residues. Trimming at V came to 6 bases and at J to 4 bases, leaving 8 bases not matched to a gene. The CDR3 spells CASRAQGDRETQYF. The CDR3 nucleotides are TGTGCCAGCAGGGCTCAGGGGGACCGAGAGACCCAGTACTTC.

The sample holds a few counts of this clonotype. This chain joins TRBV5-1 and TRBJ1-2, with 8 positions matching TRBD1. Unmatched junction bases numbered 5, after V lost 9 bases and J lost 4 bases. This CDR3 is 12 amino acids long. Germline CDR1 SGHRS, CDR2 YFSETQ. This chain's CDR3 is CATPQGGYGYTF. The CDR3 DNA sequence: TGCGCCACCCCACAGGGGGGCTATGGCTACACCTTC. The full variable domain, its missing parts supplied by reference TRBV5-1 and TRBJ1-2, is KAGVTQTPRYLIKTRGQQVTLSCSPISGHRSVSWYQQTPGQGLQFLFEYFSETQRNKGNFPGRFSGRQFSNSRSEMNVSTLELGDSALYLCATPQGGYGYTFGSGTRLTVV.

The gene calls are TRBV20-1 and TRBJ2-3; 7 bases fit TRBD2. This CDR3 region has 14 residues. Trimming cost V 0 bases and J 7 bases; bases outside gene matches: 7. Looked up from germline, CDR1 is DFQATT and CDR2 is SNEGSKA (reference sequence). CDR3 loop: CSARDRASGNTQYF. The CDR3 DNA follows: TGCAGTGCTAGAGATCGGGCTAGCGGAAATACGCAGTATTTT.